A single sample gave rise to the 23 T cell receptor beta chains below, sequenced in a study of blood T cell repertoires in COVID-19. The method was immunoSEQ multiplex PCR; TCRdb's version includes in-frame clones alone and lacks a portion of them. This repertoire shows about 95,000 clones, about 80% found once; its top ten account for roughly 22%. Input material: peripheral blood. Every receptor here comes from a human donor in a cohort sampled during active COVID-19.

V gene TRBV4-1 combines with J gene TRBJ1-2; no firm D call. V lost 3 bases and J lost 3, with 11 bases in between. CDR3 length: 14 residues. The germline CDR1 and CDR2 sequences are MGHRA and YSYEKL. DNA of the CDR3: TGCGCCAGCAGCCAGCCCACAGTTGACTATGGCTACACCTTC. It yields the protein CASSQPTVDYGYTF.

The V gene is TRBV2, the J gene TRBJ1-3, with D maybe TRBD1 (5 bases). Germline assignment: CDR1 SNHLY and CDR2 FYNNEI. Deletions cut 7 bases from V and 2 bases from J, with 15 bases between. This CDR3 comprises 15 residues. The CDR3 spells CASIPGRGTGNTIYF. For the CDR3, the DNA is TGTGCCAGCATACCAGGGCGGGGGACTGGAAACACCATATATTTT. Combining the CDR3 with reference TRBV2 and TRBJ1-3 gives the whole variable domain EPEVTQTPSHQVTQMGQEVILRCVPISNHLYFYWYRQILGQKVEFLVSFYNNEISEKSEIFDDQFSVERPDGSNFTLKIRSTKLEDSAMYFCASIPGRGTGNTIYFGEGSWLTVV.

The V call is TRBV6-6, the J call TRBJ1-5, with D uncertain. The CDR3 contains 14 residues. CDR1 is MNHNY and CDR2 is SVGAGI in the germline V gene (reference sequence). Trimming removed 0 bases at V and 4 bases at J, with 7 bases between. CDR3 region: CASSYSEFNQPQHF. In DNA, the CDR3 is TGTGCCAGCAGTTACTCAGAGTTTAATCAGCCCCAGCATTTT.

The rearrangement joins TRBV3-1 (or the pseudogene TRBV3-2) to TRBJ1-1; no reliable D call. Trimming stripped 4 bases from V and 4 bases from J, with 4 bases between. The CDR3 contains 11 residues. The germline CDR1 and CDR2 sequences are LGHDT and YNNKEL (reference sequence). CDR3 nucleotides: TGTGCCAGCAGCCTCCGCACTGAAGCTTTCTTT. Translated, it gives CASSLRTEAFF.

The chain combines TRBV28 with TRBJ2-7, with 7 bases fitting TRBD2. The germline V gene has CDR1 MDHEN and CDR2 SYDVKM. The CDR3 runs 12 residues. The V gene end was trimmed by 5 bases and the J gene end by 7 bases; junction bases not matched to a gene: 5. The CDR3 sequence: CASSPGGWEQYF. The CDR3 DNA reads TGTGCCAGCAGTCCGGGGGGTTGGGAGCAGTACTTC.

This chain connects TRBV27 to TRBJ1-3, with a possible D match to TRBD1 (6 bases). V was pared by 5 bases and J by 4 bases, with 15 bases between. The CDR3 sequence is 15 residues long. Germline-derived CDR1 and CDR2 are MNHEY and SMNVEV (reference sequence). This CDR3 is CASSLVPGQGNTIYF. CDR3 in DNA: TGTGCCAGCAGTCTCGTACCGGGACAAGGAAACACCATATATTTT.

The J gene is TRBJ2-7, the V gene TRBV6-5; D is perhaps TRBD1 (5 bases). Trimming shortened V by 8 bases and J by 5 bases, and 16 bases separated the two germline ends. Germline V gives CDR1 MNHEY, CDR2 SVGAGI. This CDR3 region has 13 residues. CDR3 sequence reads: CASGALPGNEQYF. The CDR3 bases are TGTGCCAGCGGGGCCCTCCCAGGGAACGAGCAGTACTTC.

V gene TRBV7-2 combines with J gene TRBJ1-5, with D maybe TRBD1 (5 bases). V dropped 8 bases and J dropped 6 bases, with 20 bases sitting between them. CDR3 length: 15 amino acids. Looked up from germline, CDR1 is SGHTA and CDR2 is FQGNSA. The CDR3 DNA reads TGTGCCAGCGCAGGGTGGGGGGAGAGGAGTCAGCCCCAGCATTTT. It translates to CASAGWGERSQPQHF. Full variable domain (missing parts from reference TRBV7-2 and TRBJ1-5): GAGVSQSPSNKVTEKGKDVELRCDPISGHTALYWYRQSLGQGLEFLIYFQGNSAPDKSGLPSDRFSAERTGGSVSTLTIQRTQQEDSAVYLCASAGWGERSQPQHFGDGTRLSIL.

The CDR3 coding sequence is TGTGCCACCGAGGGAAGGAACACCGGGGAGCTGTTTTTT. Protein: CATEGRNTGELFF. The rearrangement uses TRBV6-5 and TRBJ2-2, with D perhaps matching TRBD2 (5 bases). Trimming removed 10 bases at V and 1 base at J, with 10 bases between. Per the germline V gene, CDR1 is MNHEY and CDR2 is SVGAGI. The CDR3 is 13 amino acids.

CDR3: CASSLASGPYEQYF. In DNA, the CDR3 is TGTGCCAGCTCACTAGCGAGCGGCCCCTACGAGCAGTACTTC. The chain joins TRBV18 to TRBJ2-7; TRBD2 might be the D (5 bases). The CDR3 is made up of 14 amino acids. Trimming pared 4 bases from V and 2 bases from J, leaving 12 bases between. The germline V gene has CDR1 KGHSH and CDR2 LQKENI. The full variable domain, its missing parts supplied by reference TRBV18 and TRBJ2-7, is NAGVMQNPRHLVRRRGQEARLRCSPMKGHSHVYWYRQLPEEGLKFMVYLQKENIIDESGMPKERFSAEFPKEGPSILRIQQVVRGDSAAYFCASSLASGPYEQYFGPGTRLTVT.

The V and J genes are TRBV2 and TRBJ2-7; tentative D call: TRBD1 (5 bases). The V gene's germline CDR1 is SNHLY and CDR2 FYNNEI. This CDR3 is built from 16 residues. V shed 5 bases and J shed 3 bases, with 20 bases lying between them. This CDR3 is CASSKRQGITVYEQYF. DNA of the CDR3: TGTGCCAGCAGTAAAAGGCAGGGTATCACGGTCTACGAGCAGTACTTC.

This rearrangement joins TRBV5-4 to TRBJ1-1; unclear D gene. V lost 3 bases, J lost 3 bases, and 9 bases lay in between. Germline CDR1 reads SGHNT; CDR2 reads YYREEE (reference sequence). CDR3 size: 13 residues. CDR3 residues: CASSSPPDTEAFF. The CDR3 DNA reads as TGTGCCAGCAGCTCGCCCCCGGACACTGAAGCTTTCTTT. Using reference TRBV5-4 and TRBJ1-1 for the parts outside the CDR3, the full variable domain is ETGVTQSPTHLIKTRGQQVTLRCSSQSGHNTVSWYQQALGQGPQFIFQYYREEENGRGNFPPRFSGLQFPNYSSELNVNALELDDSALYLCASSSPPDTEAFFGQGTRLTVV.

The chain links TRBV11-3 to TRBJ1-1, with 7 positions matching TRBD1. The CDR3 consists of 13 residues. From germline, CDR1 is SGHNT and CDR2 YENEEA. Losses at the gene ends were 5 bases for V and 3 bases for J; bases not matched to a gene: 3. The CDR3 loop is CASSPTGYTEAFF. CDR3 DNA: TGTGCCAGCAGCCCGACAGGGTACACTGAAGCTTTCTTT.

The CDR3 DNA follows: TGTGCCAGCAGCCGGGACAGGGGGCTTGAGACCCAGTACTTC. It specifies CASSRDRGLETQYF. The chain carries TRBV6-5 and TRBJ2-5, with 12 positions matching TRBD1. Germline loops: CDR1 MNHEY, CDR2 SVGAGI. This CDR3 is built from 14 residues. V shed 6 bases and J 5 bases; nucleotides not matched to a gene: 4.

The J gene is TRBJ1-1, the V gene TRBV27, with D tentatively TRBD1 (6 bases). Trimming left V 3 bases short and J 0 bases short, with 11 bases between. Per germline, CDR1 MNHEY and CDR2 SMNVEV (reference sequence). There are 15 residues in the CDR3. This CDR3 is CASSFRRTVNTEAFF. CDR3 sequence (DNA): TGTGCCAGCAGTTTTCGTCGGACAGTGAACACTGAAGCTTTCTTT.

This chain joins TRBV27 and TRBJ1-2, with D possibly TRBD1 on 5 matching bases. The V gene's germline CDR1 is MNHEY and CDR2 SMNVEV (reference sequence). Trimming shortened V by 0 bases and J by 10 bases, and 21 bases separated the two germline ends. The CDR3 has 16 residues. CDR3 sequence: CASSLSAASTQGYYTF. CDR3 sequence (DNA): TGTGCCAGCAGTTTATCGGCAGCTTCGACCCAGGGATACTACACCTTC.

The rearrangement uses TRBV24-1 and TRBJ1-1; no firm D call. CDR1 KGHDR and CDR2 SFDVKD come from the germline V gene. The CDR3 loop spans 15 amino acids. Trimming took off 6 bases at V and 1 base at J, with 14 bases between the two ends. The CDR3 DNA is TGTGCCACCAGTTCTTATGAATCGGGGAACACTGAAGCTTTCTTT. Its protein product is CATSSYESGNTEAFF.

The chain joins TRBV20-1 to TRBJ2-5; no firm D call. V was cut by 3 bases and J by 4 bases, with 15 bases left in between. This CDR3 comprises 14 residues. Germline values: CDR1 DFQATT, CDR2 SNEGSKA (reference sequence). The CDR3 coding sequence is TGCAGTGCTAGTCCCATCCCGGTCGGAGAGACCCAGTACTTC. Protein: CSASPIPVGETQYF.

V usage is TRBV3-1 (or the pseudogene TRBV3-2) and J usage is TRBJ2-5, with TRBD2 matching 8 bases. The CDR3 has 19 amino acids. Germline CDR1 LGHDT, CDR2 YNNKEL (reference sequence). V shed 1 base and J 0 bases; nucleotides not matched to a gene: 13. Here the CDR3 DNA reads TGTGCCAGCAGCCAAGGGGCCTGGAGGACTAGCAGGTACCAAGAGACCCAGTACTTC. Translated, it gives CASSQGAWRTSRYQETQYF.

The J gene is TRBJ1-2, the V gene TRBV10-1; TRBD1 matches at 11 bases. The germline gives CDR1 WNHNN, CDR2 SYGVQD (reference sequence). With 5 bases clipped from V and 8 bases from J, the junction kept 4 bases outside the gene matches. The CDR3 has 13 amino acids. The CDR3, as DNA: TGCGCCAGCAGTCCCGGGACAGGGGGAGGCTACACCTTC. The encoded protein is CASSPGTGGGYTF.

Here the CDR3 DNA reads TGTGCCAGCAGGATCGGGACAGGGAATTCACCCCTCCACTTT. Protein: CASRIGTGNSPLHF. The chain uses TRBV3-1 (or the pseudogene TRBV3-2) and TRBJ1-6, with 9 bases matching TRBD1. Unmatched junction bases numbered 4, after V lost 6 bases and J lost 7 bases. Looked up from germline, CDR1 is LGHDT and CDR2 is YNNKEL (reference sequence). The CDR3 has 14 amino acids.

V and J are TRBV7-6 and TRBJ2-7; 10 bases map to TRBD2. The ends lost 2 bases at V and 4 bases at J; junction bases unmatched: 5. CDR1 and CDR2 (germline): SGHVS, FNYEAQ. The CDR3 is 15 amino acids. The CDR3 region is CASSLTSGGGYEQYF. The CDR3 DNA follows: TGTGCCAGCAGCTTAACCAGCGGGGGGGGGTACGAGCAGTACTTC.

This clone was recorded once. The chain's CDR3 is CASRSTGGSANTEAFF. The CDR3 DNA reads as TGCGCCAGCAGAAGTACAGGGGGCTCAGCGAACACTGAAGCTTTCTTT. The chain combines TRBV5-1 with TRBJ1-1; 9 bases agree with TRBD1. Germline trimming cut 5 bases from V and 1 base from J; bases unmatched to any gene: 9. The CDR3 extends over 16 amino acids. Germline V CDR1 and CDR2: SGHRS, YFSETQ.